This entry lists 25 T cell receptor beta chains sequenced from one sample in a study of beta chain features in type 1 diabetes. The study reverse transcribed the entire isolated RNA, so it sequenced expressed TCRB transcripts. Produced via immunoSEQ multiplex PCR; TCRdb's table is partial and in-frame only. The data contain hundreds of thousands of clones, roughly 16% of them seen just once; the ten biggest clones take up about 0.086%. Sequenced: naive CD4+ T cells from blood. Every receptor here comes from a man aged 18-30 years in good health.

The chain has TRBV30 and TRBJ1-6; a weak D match, TRBD1 (5 bases). Trimming stripped 3 bases from V and 7 bases from J, with 13 bases between. This CDR3 has 14 residues. Germline V gene data show CDR1 as GTSNPN and CDR2 as SVGIG (reference sequence). The CDR3 protein is CAWSTGVVNSPLHF. The CDR3 DNA sequence: TGTGCCTGGAGCACGGGGGTGGTAAATTCACCCCTCCACTTT. The entire variable domain, with the rest obtained from reference TRBV30 and TRBJ1-6, is as follows: SQTIHQWPATLVQPVGSPLSLECTVEGTSNPNLYWYRQAAGRGLQLLFYSVGIGQISSEVPQNLSASRPQDRQFILSSKKLLLSDSGFYLCAWSTGVVNSPLHFGNGTRLTVT.

This clone was observed a few times. The chain uses TRBV6-9 and TRBJ1-1; D gene unclear. Between the trimmed V and J ends, which lost 0 bases and 0 bases, there was a span of 14 bases. The CDR3 runs to 17 residues. CDR1 MNHGY and CDR2 SVAAGI come from the germline V gene. This CDR3 reads CASSYSRNYGLNTEAFF. DNA for the CDR3: TGTGCCAGCAGTTATTCAAGGAATTACGGGTTGAACACTGAAGCTTTCTTT.

The CDR3 DNA reads TGTGCCAGCAGCCCGCCGGGACAGATAGCCAAAAACATTCAGTACTTC. Encoded protein: CASSPPGQIAKNIQYF. The chain recombines TRBV7-9 with TRBJ2-4; 7 nucleotides align to TRBD1. After removal of 5 bases from V and 0 bases from J, the junction contained 7 bases not matched to a gene. Germline V lookup: CDR1 SEHNR, CDR2 FQNEAQ (reference sequence). The CDR3 is made up of 16 amino acids.

V is TRBV29-1 and J is TRBJ2-2; D gene uncertain. The CDR3 totals 14 residues. With 4 bases removed from V and 2 bases from J, the gap between germline ends came to 11 bases. Germline CDR1 and CDR2: SQVTM and ANQGSEA. The CDR3 here is CSVGGSPNTGELFF. The CDR3 coding sequence is TGCAGCGTTGGAGGCAGTCCTAACACCGGGGAGCTGTTTTTT.

The chain combines TRBV5-4 with TRBJ2-6; D unclear. This CDR3 contains 18 residues. V lost 2 bases and J 0 bases, leaving 15 bases between the germline ends. The V gene's germline CDR1 is SGHNT and CDR2 YYREEE (reference sequence). CDR3 loop: CASSLSRGTTSGANVLTF. The CDR3 nucleotides are TGTGCCAGCAGCTTATCCCGCGGAACCACCTCTGGGGCCAACGTCCTGACTTTC.

This chain uses TRBV19 with TRBJ2-3, with D unclear. Between the trimmed V and J ends, which lost 4 bases and 2 bases, there was a span of 10 bases. CDR3 size: 14 residues. From germline, CDR1 is LNHDA and CDR2 SQIVND (reference sequence). The CDR3 protein is CASSNRPDTDTQYF. The CDR3 DNA reads TGTGCCAGTAGTAATAGACCGGACACAGATACGCAGTATTTT.

This chain uses TRBV14 with TRBJ1-3; D call uncertain. Germline CDR1 is SGHDN and CDR2 is FVKESK. Between the trimmed V and J ends, which lost 1 base and 0 bases, there was a span of 7 bases. The CDR3 extends over 15 amino acids. CDR3 bases: TGTGCCAGCAGCCAAGCGGTAAACTCTGGAAACACCATATATTTT. Protein product: CASSQAVNSGNTIYF.

This clone has only a few counts. As DNA, the CDR3 is TGTGCCAGCAGACGGGACTGGGACGAGCAGTACTTC. Translating it yields CASRRDWDEQYF. The chain carries TRBV7-2 and TRBJ2-7; TRBD2 might be the D (6 bases). Germline CDR1 and CDR2: SGHTA and FQGNSA. The ends were cut back, 6 bases at V and 5 bases at J, with 11 bases in the middle. The CDR3 has 12 amino acids.

This clone was recorded a few times. The CDR3 here is CASSVGQGDYGYTF. CDR3 coding DNA: TGTGCCAGCAGCGTCGGACAGGGGGACTATGGCTACACCTTC. The chain uses TRBV9 and TRBJ1-2; 10 nucleotides match TRBD1. CDR3 length: 14 amino acids. V shed 2 bases and J 3 bases; nucleotides not matched to a gene: 1. From germline, CDR1 is SGDLS and CDR2 YYNGEE. The complete variable domain, with remaining parts taken from reference TRBV9 and TRBJ1-2, reads DSGVTQTPKHLITATGQRVTLRCSPRSGDLSVYWYQQSLDQGLQFLIQYYNGEERAKGNILERFSAQQFPDLHSELNLSSLELGDSALYFCASSVGQGDYGYTFGSGTRLTVV.

This clone was counted only a few times. V and J are TRBV7-2 and TRBJ2-3; no clear D. V lost 8 bases and J 4 bases, leaving 7 bases between the germline ends. From germline, CDR1 is SGHTA and CDR2 FQGNSA. The CDR3 is 11 residues long. CDR3 bases: TGTGCCAGCGTTCCGTCAGATACGCAGTATTTT. It specifies CASVPSDTQYF.

This clone turned up a few times. This chain joins TRBV10-3 and TRBJ2-7; 7 bases line up with TRBD1. The CDR3 extends over 14 amino acids. With V trimmed by 0 bases and J by 7 bases, 6 bases remained unmatched. Germline CDR1 and CDR2: ENHRY and SYGVKD. In DNA form, the CDR3 reads TGTGCCATCAGTGAGTCGACAGGGATGAGGGAGCAGTACTTC. Translating it yields CAISESTGMREQYF.

This clone was observed a handful of times. J is TRBJ2-4 and V is TRBV14, with 10 bases that match TRBD2. Trimming removed 1 base from V and 6 bases from J; junction bases left unmatched: 9. The CDR3 has 17 residues. Germline values: CDR1 SGHDN, CDR2 FVKESK. This CDR3 reads CASSQVKSGRAGNIQYF. Written as DNA, the CDR3 is TGTGCCAGCAGCCAAGTGAAAAGCGGGAGGGCCGGAAACATTCAGTACTTC.

V is TRBV2 and J is TRBJ2-7, with D uncertain. Between the trimmed V and J ends, which lost 6 bases and 2 bases, there was a span of 14 bases. The CDR3 runs to 14 residues. Germline V CDR1 and CDR2: SNHLY, FYNNEI. For the CDR3, the DNA is TGTGCCAGCAGAGCCGGGCCGTTTACCTACGAGCAGTACTTC. Translation gives CASRAGPFTYEQYF.

This clone was seen a few times. The CDR3 DNA is TGTGCCACCAGCAGAGATCCTAAGGACGGCTCACCCCTCCACTTT. This encodes CATSRDPKDGSPLHF. The chain joins TRBV15 to TRBJ1-6; D is uncertain. This CDR3 has 15 residues. The V end lost 0 bases, the J end lost 10 bases, and 13 bases lay between the germline ends. In germline, CDR1 is LNHNV, CDR2 YYDKDF (reference sequence).

This clone was seen a handful of times. The rearrangement uses TRBV19 and TRBJ2-4; D is uncertain. The V gene's germline CDR1 is LNHDA and CDR2 SQIVND (reference sequence). The CDR3 contains 16 residues. The V end was cut by 6 bases, the J end by 4 bases, with 19 bases between. CDR3 sequence: CASSLTNEALKNIQYF. The CDR3 DNA is TGTGCCAGTAGCTTAACGAATGAAGCATTAAAAAACATTCAGTACTTC.

V gene TRBV30 combines with J gene TRBJ1-1; TRBD1 is a possible D gene (6 bases). The V end lost 7 bases, the J end lost 1 base, and 16 bases lay between the germline ends. This CDR3 is 14 amino acids long. Germline V gene data show CDR1 as GTSNPN and CDR2 as SVGIG (reference sequence). The chain's CDR3 is CAFTRGTANTEAFF. The CDR3 nucleotides are TGTGCCTTCACTAGGGGGACGGCGAACACTGAAGCTTTCTTT. Variable domain in full (rest from reference TRBV30 and TRBJ1-1): SQTIHQWPATLVQPVGSPLSLECTVEGTSNPNLYWYRQAAGRGLQLLFYSVGIGQISSEVPQNLSASRPQDRQFILSSKKLLLSDSGFYLCAFTRGTANTEAFFGQGTRLTVV.

The sample holds a few counts of this clone. The rearrangement uses TRBV4-3 and TRBJ2-5; 8 positions agree with TRBD1. Germline values: CDR1 LGHNA, CDR2 YSLEER. This CDR3 has 15 amino acids. V dropped 4 bases and J dropped 4; count of bases not matched to a gene: 8. The CDR3, as DNA: TGCGCCAGCAGCCTAATGACAGGGGACGGAGAGACCCAGTACTTC. Translated, it gives CASSLMTGDGETQYF.

This clone was counted between two and nine times. The J gene is TRBJ2-1, the V gene TRBV5-1, with D possibly matching TRBD1 (5 bases). Germline CDR1 is SGHRS and CDR2 is YFSETQ. V shed 3 bases and J shed 7 bases, with 14 bases lying between them. The CDR3 extends over 14 amino acids. CDR3 coding DNA: TGCGCCAGCAGCTATTCGTGGGGCAGGAATGAGCAGTTCTTC. This codes for CASSYSWGRNEQFF.

The chain uses TRBV7-2 and TRBJ2-7; D gene unclear. V lost 3 bases, J lost 1 base, and 10 bases lay in between. This CDR3 has 14 residues. Germline values: CDR1 SGHTA, CDR2 FQGNSA. The CDR3 reads CASSFGYVSYEQYF. The CDR3 DNA reads as TGTGCCAGCAGCTTCGGGTATGTGTCCTACGAGCAGTACTTC.

The chain employs TRBV9 and TRBJ1-1, with D unresolved. The CDR3 loop spans 14 amino acids. Germline lookup yields CDR1 SGDLS and CDR2 YYNGEE. Trimming left V 4 bases short and J 1 base short, with 11 bases between. This chain's CDR3 is CASSFQVTNTEAFF. CDR3 sequence (DNA): TGTGCCAGCAGCTTCCAGGTAACGAACACTGAAGCTTTCTTT.

This chain uses TRBV9 with TRBJ2-5; either TRBD1 or TRBD2 may supply D (6 bases each). The CDR3 totals 15 residues. Germline-derived CDR1 and CDR2 are SGDLS and YYNGEE. V was pared by 5 bases and J by 7 bases, with 21 bases between. CDR3 bases: TGTGCCAGCAGAAGGGGGGACTCCCTGTTGGGGACCCAGTACTTC. It encodes CASRRGDSLLGTQYF.

Only a few counts were recorded for this clone. J is TRBJ2-2 and V is TRBV12-2; the table's D gene call, TRBD1, was not cross checked with the DNA. TRBV12-2 is a known pseudogene. This CDR3 has 16 amino acids. CDR3 sequence reads: CASRRPTGPNTGELFF. The CDR3 region has the DNA TGTGCAAGTCGTCGACCAACAGGGCCGAACACCGGGGAGCTGTTTTTT.

The V call is TRBV7-9, the J call TRBJ2-1; 8 bases agree with TRBD2. J gave up 8 bases and V 5 bases, and 11 bases lay outside the gene matches. This CDR3 is built from 15 residues. CDR1 SEHNR and CDR2 FQNEAQ come from the germline V gene (reference sequence). CDR3 protein: CASSPSGTRSHEQFF. The CDR3 coding sequence is TGTGCCAGCAGCCCCTCCGGGACTAGGAGCCATGAGCAGTTCTTC. Variable domain in full (rest from reference TRBV7-9 and TRBJ2-1): DTGVSQNPRHKITKRGQNVTFRCDPISEHNRLYWYRQTLGQGPEFLTYFQNEAQLEKSRLLSDRFSAERPKGSFSTLEIQRTEQGDSAMYLCASSPSGTRSHEQFFGPGTRLTVL.

This clone was recorded a few times. The rearrangement links TRBV20-1 to TRBJ2-1; TRBD2 agrees at 10 bases. Germline loops: CDR1 DFQATT, CDR2 SNEGSKA (reference sequence). The CDR3 is 11 amino acids. V gave up 5 bases and J gave up 14 bases; unmatched junction bases: 6. DNA for the CDR3: TGCAGTGCTGGGCGAAGCGGGGGGGAGTTCTTC. Protein sequence: CSAGRSGGEFF.

This clone turned up a few times. This chain uses TRBV25-1 with TRBJ1-6; D ambiguous. The CDR3 is made up of 16 amino acids. The germline CDR1 and CDR2 sequences are MGHDK and SYGVNS. V lost 3 bases and J 6 bases, leaving 15 bases between the germline ends. The CDR3: CASSEGDYWGNSPLHF. The CDR3 DNA follows: TGTGCCAGCAGTGAGGGCGATTATTGGGGTAATTCACCCCTCCACTTT.